The present T cell receptor beta chain was sequenced within a study of CD8 T cells in Susac syndrome. Random-hexamer reverse transcription was applied to about 0.5 to 1 ug RNA. Amplification of TCR beta CDR3 used immunoSEQ multiplex PCR across 54 Vbeta and 13 Jbeta. MiXCR, applied by TCRdb to the immunoSEQ multiplex PCR reads, yields one record per CDR3 protein. Here the sample spans 200,000 to 300,000 distinct CDR3 sequences, 93% being singletons. Sequencing targeted TCR beta in T cells from blood (CD8+ and CD4+). The patients who served as multiple sclerosis controls were treatment-naive and had stable or active relapsing-remitting disease that fulfilled the revised McDonald criteria. The CD8+ and CD4+ T cells were isolated magnetically using a negative isolation approach, whereas the TEMRA cells were enriched by FACS. The V end lost 2 bases, the J end lost 9 bases, and 5 bases lay between the germline ends. The CDR3 runs to 11 residues. Germline lookup yields CDR1 MGHDK and CDR2 SYGVNS.

The chain has TRBV25-1 and TRBJ1-5; TRBD1 might be the D (5 bases). Sequences were obtained from CD4+ T cells from PBMCs. The receptor was derived from a human donor with multiple sclerosis. CDR3 loop: CASSEGGPQHF. In DNA, the CDR3 is TGTGCCAGCAGTGAAGGGGGGCCCCAGCATTTT.